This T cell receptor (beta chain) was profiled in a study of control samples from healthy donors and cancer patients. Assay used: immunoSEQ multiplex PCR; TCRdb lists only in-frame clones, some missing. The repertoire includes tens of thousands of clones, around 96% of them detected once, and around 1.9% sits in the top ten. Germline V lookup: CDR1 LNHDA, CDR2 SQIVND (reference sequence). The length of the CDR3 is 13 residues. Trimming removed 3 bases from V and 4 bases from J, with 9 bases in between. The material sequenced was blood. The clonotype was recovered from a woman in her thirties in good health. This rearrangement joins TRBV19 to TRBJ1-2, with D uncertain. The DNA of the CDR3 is TGTGCCAGTAGTATGGGCGGAAGCTATGGCTACACCTTC. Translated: CASSMGGSYGYTF.